These T cell receptor beta chains were read from a single sample in a study of control samples from healthy donors and cancer patients. Only in-frame clones appear in the TCRdb table, and some are missing; sequencing was by immunoSEQ multiplex PCR. The sample has 100,000 to 150,000 clones, around 92% seen once; the top ten hold 2.1%. Material for sequencing was blood. The receptor set was obtained from a woman aged 45-60 years in good health. Each CDR3 is given with its conserved first and last residue. D genes are given only for firm matches. The size entry is marked missing in some rows and otherwise reads once, few, many or a size class.

cdr3_nt: TGTGCCAGCAGCGGGGGACAGGGTAATTCACCCCTCCACTTT
cdr3_aa: CASSGGQGNSPLHF
v_call: TRBV7-9
clone_size: -
d_call: TRBD1
j_call: TRBJ1-6

cdr3_nt: TGTGCCAGCAACGACAGGGGGCAACCTGAAGCTTTCTTT
cdr3_aa: CASNDRGQPEAFF
v_call: TRBV7-2
clone_size: -
d_call: TRBD1
j_call: TRBJ1-1

cdr3_nt: TGTGCCAGCTCACCCCCGGGACAGGGGGCTCGGGGCTACAATGAGCAGTTCTTC
cdr3_aa: CASSPPGQGARGYNEQFF
v_call: TRBV18
clone_size: -
d_call: TRBD1
j_call: TRBJ2-1

cdr3_nt: TGTGCCAGCAGTTCTCCGGCAGGGGGATTTAATCAGCCCCAGCATTTT
cdr3_aa: CASSSPAGGFNQPQHF
v_call: TRBV6-2/TRBV6-3
clone_size: -
d_call: TRBD1
j_call: TRBJ1-5

cdr3_nt: TGTGCCAGCAGCTTGGACGCCGTGGAAGCTTTCTTT
cdr3_aa: CASSLDAVEAFF
v_call: TRBV5-6
clone_size: -
d_call: -
j_call: TRBJ1-1

cdr3_nt: TGTGCCTGGAGTGTTGGGATGGATCAGCCCCAGCATTTT
cdr3_aa: CAWSVGMDQPQHF
v_call: TRBV30
clone_size: -
d_call: -
j_call: TRBJ1-5

cdr3_nt: TGTGCCAGCAGCTTAATGACTAGCCGTAGCTCCTACGAGCAGTACTTC
cdr3_aa: CASSLMTSRSSYEQYF
v_call: TRBV7-2
clone_size: once
d_call: TRBD2
j_call: TRBJ2-7

cdr3_nt: TGTGCCAGCGGCCTACAGCCCCTGGAGACCCAGTACTTC
cdr3_aa: CASGLQPLETQYF
v_call: TRBV6-5
clone_size: once
d_call: -
j_call: TRBJ2-5

cdr3_nt: TGTGCCAGCAGCCCCCGTGCCGGTAACTATGGCTACACCTTC
cdr3_aa: CASSPRAGNYGYTF
v_call: TRBV7-2
clone_size: -
d_call: -
j_call: TRBJ1-2

cdr3_nt: TGTGCCAGCAGCCCAGGGTGGAGGGGCAATCAGCCCCAGCATTTT
cdr3_aa: CASSPGWRGNQPQHF
v_call: TRBV5-8
clone_size: -
d_call: -
j_call: TRBJ1-5

cdr3_nt: TGTGCCAGCAGCTTAAGATTCGGGGATCAGCCCCAGCATTTT
cdr3_aa: CASSLRFGDQPQHF
v_call: TRBV7-2
clone_size: -
d_call: -
j_call: TRBJ1-5

cdr3_nt: TGTGCCAGCAGCTTAGATACACTCCAAGAGACCCAGTACTTC
cdr3_aa: CASSLDTLQETQYF
v_call: TRBV7-9
clone_size: once
d_call: -
j_call: TRBJ2-5

cdr3_nt: TGTGCCAGCAGCCCTAGCGGGGGGGCTCCCGGGGAGCTGTTTTTT
cdr3_aa: CASSPSGGAPGELFF
v_call: TRBV3-1/TRBV3-2
clone_size: -
d_call: TRBD2
j_call: TRBJ2-2

cdr3_nt: TGTGCCAGCAGCGGATCACCTAACTATGGCTACACCTTC
cdr3_aa: CASSGSPNYGYTF
v_call: TRBV6-6
clone_size: -
d_call: -
j_call: TRBJ1-2

cdr3_nt: TGTGCCAGCAGTACCTGGGCCACTGAAGCTTTCTTT
cdr3_aa: CASSTWATEAFF
v_call: TRBV6-5
clone_size: -
d_call: -
j_call: TRBJ1-1

cdr3_nt: TGCGCCAGCAGCTTGGATGGACAGGGGAACATTCAGTACTTC
cdr3_aa: CASSLDGQGNIQYF
v_call: TRBV5-1
clone_size: -
d_call: TRBD1
j_call: TRBJ2-4

cdr3_nt: TGTGCCAGCAGTAACTCAGGGGCAACCTATGGCTACACCTTC
cdr3_aa: CASSNSGATYGYTF
v_call: TRBV6-2/TRBV6-3
clone_size: -
d_call: -
j_call: TRBJ1-2

cdr3_nt: TGTGCCAGCAGCTTGGAACAGGGTAACTATGGCTACACCTTC
cdr3_aa: CASSLEQGNYGYTF
v_call: TRBV5-4
clone_size: -
d_call: -
j_call: TRBJ1-2

cdr3_nt: TGTGCCAGCAGCCCTCGGTATATAAAGCACACCGGGGAGCTGTTTTTT
cdr3_aa: CASSPRYIKHTGELFF
v_call: TRBV7-8
clone_size: -
d_call: -
j_call: TRBJ2-2

cdr3_nt: TGCGCCAGCAGCTTGGGCCAGGGTGATAATTCACCCCTCCACTTT
cdr3_aa: CASSLGQGDNSPLHF
v_call: TRBV5-1
clone_size: -
d_call: -
j_call: TRBJ1-6

cdr3_nt: TGTGCCAGCAGCTTGCCCGCCGGGGGACAGGGTTCCTACGAGCAGTACTTC
cdr3_aa: CASSLPAGGQGSYEQYF
v_call: TRBV7-9
clone_size: few
d_call: TRBD1
j_call: TRBJ2-7

cdr3_nt: TGTGCCAGCAGTTGGGACGGCTCTGGAAACACCATATATTTT
cdr3_aa: CASSWDGSGNTIYF
v_call: TRBV5-8
clone_size: -
d_call: -
j_call: TRBJ1-3

cdr3_nt: TGTGCCAGCAGCCAAGCAGGGGGCTACGAGCAGTACTTC
cdr3_aa: CASSQAGGYEQYF
v_call: TRBV3-1/TRBV3-2
clone_size: -
d_call: TRBD1
j_call: TRBJ2-7

cdr3_nt: TGTGCCATCAGTGTGACAGAATCCTACAATGAGCAGTTCTTC
cdr3_aa: CAISVTESYNEQFF
v_call: TRBV10-3
clone_size: -
d_call: -
j_call: TRBJ2-1

cdr3_nt: TGTGCCAGCAGTTTCGACAGAGGGGGCTTTGGGGCCAACGTCCTGACTTTC
cdr3_aa: CASSFDRGGFGANVLTF
v_call: TRBV27
clone_size: -
d_call: TRBD1
j_call: TRBJ2-6

cdr3_nt: TGTGCCAGCAGCTTAGGGTTCGGGGGGACTAGCGGGAACTCCTACGAGCAGTACTTC
cdr3_aa: CASSLGFGGTSGNSYEQYF
v_call: TRBV11-2
clone_size: few
d_call: TRBD2
j_call: TRBJ2-7

cdr3_nt: TGTGCCAGCAGTGCCAGCGGGCTGCTCTCTGGGGCCAACGTCCTGACTTTC
cdr3_aa: CASSASGLLSGANVLTF
v_call: TRBV2
clone_size: -
d_call: -
j_call: TRBJ2-6

cdr3_nt: TGCGCCAGCAGTTCTACCGGGACCCCGAGTGAAAAACTGTTTTTT
cdr3_aa: CASSSTGTPSEKLFF
v_call: TRBV5-1
clone_size: -
d_call: -
j_call: TRBJ1-4

cdr3_nt: TGTGCCAGCAGCTTGGGGACCGTAAACACTGAAGCTTTCTTT
cdr3_aa: CASSLGTVNTEAFF
v_call: TRBV5-6
clone_size: -
d_call: -
j_call: TRBJ1-1

cdr3_nt: TGTGCCACCAGCAGAGACGGCGGGACTAGCACAGATACGCAGTATTTT
cdr3_aa: CATSRDGGTSTDTQYF
v_call: TRBV15
clone_size: -
d_call: -
j_call: TRBJ2-3

cdr3_nt: TGTGCCAGCGCGTATATCGGCACAGATACGCAGTATTTT
cdr3_aa: CASAYIGTDTQYF
v_call: TRBV11-2
clone_size: -
d_call: -
j_call: TRBJ2-3

cdr3_nt: TGTGCCAGCACCCGGGACCTAACTGGCGGGTATGGCTACACCTTC
cdr3_aa: CASTRDLTGGYGYTF
v_call: TRBV6-5
clone_size: -
d_call: -
j_call: TRBJ1-2

cdr3_nt: TGTGCCAGCAGCTTAGCGCAGGCAGAACAAGAGACCCAGTACTTC
cdr3_aa: CASSLAQAEQETQYF
v_call: TRBV7-9
clone_size: -
d_call: -
j_call: TRBJ2-5

cdr3_nt: TGTGCCAGTAGGTGGACAGGTAGGGGGCTCTTCGCTGGAAACACCATATATTTT
cdr3_aa: CASRWTGRGLFAGNTIYF
v_call: TRBV19
clone_size: few
d_call: TRBD1
j_call: TRBJ1-3

cdr3_nt: TGTGCCAGCAGTTCATACGCTACAGGGGGCCGAGATACGCAGTATTTT
cdr3_aa: CASSSYATGGRDTQYF
v_call: TRBV28
clone_size: -
d_call: TRBD1
j_call: TRBJ2-3

cdr3_nt: TGCAGCGTGGTGACAGGGGGCTTATACAACGAGCAGTACTTC
cdr3_aa: CSVVTGGLYNEQYF
v_call: TRBV29-1
clone_size: -
d_call: TRBD1
j_call: TRBJ2-7

cdr3_nt: TGTGCCAGCAGCCCCGTGGGGGACGAGCAGTACTTC
cdr3_aa: CASSPVGDEQYF
v_call: TRBV7-6
clone_size: -
d_call: -
j_call: TRBJ2-7

cdr3_nt: TGTGCCAGCAGCCTAGGACTAGCGGAAATCGGGGAGCTGTTTTTT
cdr3_aa: CASSLGLAEIGELFF
v_call: TRBV7-8
clone_size: -
d_call: TRBD2
j_call: TRBJ2-2

cdr3_nt: TGCAGCGTTGAAGATCCTCAGCGGGGGGTAGATACGCAGTATTTT
cdr3_aa: CSVEDPQRGVDTQYF
v_call: TRBV29-1
clone_size: -
d_call: TRBD2
j_call: TRBJ2-3

cdr3_nt: TGTGCCAGCAGTGACTACACAGGGCCAGGGGCCAACGTCCTGACTTTC
cdr3_aa: CASSDYTGPGANVLTF
v_call: TRBV6-6
clone_size: -
d_call: -
j_call: TRBJ2-6

cdr3_nt: TGTGCCAGCAGTTACGGCGAACAGGCCGCAGAGACCCAGTACTTC
cdr3_aa: CASSYGEQAAETQYF
v_call: TRBV6-5
clone_size: -
d_call: -
j_call: TRBJ2-5

cdr3_nt: TGTGCCAGCTCATCCCCGGCCCGGGAGCAGTACTTC
cdr3_aa: CASSSPAREQYF
v_call: TRBV18
clone_size: once
d_call: -
j_call: TRBJ2-7

cdr3_nt: TGCGCCAGCAGCTTGTATCAGGGGGCAGCTGAAGCTTTCTTT
cdr3_aa: CASSLYQGAAEAFF
v_call: TRBV5-1
clone_size: -
d_call: TRBD1
j_call: TRBJ1-1

cdr3_nt: TGTGCCAGCATGTCTGGAGCTAGCGGGACCTACGAGCAGTACTTC
cdr3_aa: CASMSGASGTYEQYF
v_call: TRBV27
clone_size: -
d_call: TRBD2
j_call: TRBJ2-7